This TCR beta chain was documented in a study of blood T cell repertoires in COVID-19. Background on the study: Specimens from acute and convalescent COVID-19 originated in the United States, Italy and Spain. Nucleic acid was either cDNA or gDNA, and it came from T cells, B-cell-depleted T cells, or PBMCs.

TCRdb's table, derived via immunoSEQ multiplex PCR, lists solely in-frame clones and lacks some. The profile shows 200,000 to 250,000 clones, 70% to 85% of them singletons. V dropped 4 bases and J dropped 0; count of bases not matched to a gene: 3. The length of the CDR3 is 17 residues. Germline V gene data show CDR1 as SQVTM and CDR2 as ANQGSEA. The sample comprised peripheral blood. The receptor was isolated from an elderly woman with active or convalescent COVID-19. The rearrangement joins TRBV29-1 to TRBJ2-6; 13 bases map to TRBD2. The CDR3 loop reads CSVVRLAGGSGANVLTF. CDR3 coding DNA: TGCAGCGTTGTAAGACTAGCGGGGGGCTCTGGGGCCAACGTCCTGACTTTC. Full variable domain (outside the CDR3, taken from reference TRBV29-1 and TRBJ2-6): SAVISQKPSRDICQRGTSLTIQCQVDSQVTMMFWYRQQPGQSLTLIATANQGSEATYESGFVIDKFPISRPNLTFSTLTVSNMSPEDSSIYLCSVVRLAGGSGANVLTFGAGSRLTVL.